The 26 T cell receptor beta chains listed next were all sequenced from one sample in a study of T cell changes during pregnancy in multiple sclerosis. Generated by immunoSEQ multiplex PCR, the TCRdb table keeps only in-frame clones and is missing some. Of tens of thousands of clones listed, 92% are singletons. This sample comprised peripheral blood, obtained in the third trimester of pregnancy. These receptor sequences come from a female donor in good health, enrolled as a control in a pregnancy study.

The V call is TRBV7-8, the J call TRBJ1-6; 8 bases line up with TRBD1. CDR1 SGHVS and CDR2 FQNEAQ come from the germline V gene. V shed 5 bases and J 6 bases; nucleotides not matched to a gene: 6. This CDR3 is 15 amino acids long. DNA of the CDR3: TGTGCCAGCAGCGTGACAGGGGACGGTAATTCACCCCTCCACTTT. This gives the protein CASSVTGDGNSPLHF.

This chain joins TRBV7-2 and TRBJ2-1; 10 nucleotides line up with TRBD2. V gave up 2 bases and J gave up 5 bases; unmatched junction bases: 3. This CDR3 spans 15 amino acids. Germline V gives CDR1 SGHTA, CDR2 FQGNSA. CDR3 loop: CASSLSAGGNNEQFF. For the CDR3, the DNA is TGTGCCAGCAGCTTATCAGCGGGAGGGAACAATGAGCAGTTCTTC. The full variable domain, with the rest looked up from reference TRBV7-2 and TRBJ2-1, is GAGVSQSPSNKVTEKGKDVELRCDPISGHTALYWYRQSLGQGLEFLIYFQGNSAPDKSGLPSDRFSAERTGGSVSTLTIQRTQQEDSAVYLCASSLSAGGNNEQFFGPGTRLTVL.

As for this clone: Sequence at one end of the junction differs from germline and may be a read error. The chain couples TRBV19 to TRBJ2-3; 7 positions agree with TRBD1. Germline CDR1 LNHDA, CDR2 SQIVND (reference sequence). The CDR3 sequence is 15 residues long. CDR3 region: CASSSYDPGTETQYF. For the CDR3, the DNA is TGTGCCAGTAGTTCATACGATCCCGGGACAGAGACGCAGTATTTT.

This clone was recorded only once. The chain combines TRBV7-2 with TRBJ2-7; 7 nucleotides line up with TRBD2. Trimming removed 2 bases from V and 2 bases from J; junction bases left unmatched: 3. The CDR3 consists of 14 residues. CDR1 and CDR2 (germline): SGHTA, FQGNSA. The CDR3 protein is CASSLMGGAYEQYF. The CDR3 nucleotides read TGTGCCAGCAGCTTAATGGGGGGGGCCTACGAGCAGTACTTC. Supplemented by reference TRBV7-2 and TRBJ2-7, the full variable domain reads GAGVSQSPSNKVTEKGKDVELRCDPISGHTALYWYRQSLGQGLEFLIYFQGNSAPDKSGLPSDRFSAERTGGSVSTLTIQRTQQEDSAVYLCASSLMGGAYEQYFGPGTRLTVT.

This chain links TRBV19 with TRBJ1-5, with D perhaps matching TRBD1 (6 bases). The CDR3 loop spans 14 amino acids. V was cut by 9 bases and J by 4 bases, with 16 bases left in between. Germline V lookup: CDR1 LNHDA, CDR2 SQIVND (reference sequence). The CDR3 sequence is CASRRRQENQPQHF. As DNA, the CDR3 is TGTGCCAGCCGGCGACGACAGGAGAATCAGCCCCAGCATTTT.

The genes are TRBV7-2 and TRBJ2-7, with D possibly TRBD2 on 6 matching bases. The CDR3 extends over 16 amino acids. CDR1 and CDR2 from the germline V gene are SGHTA and FQGNSA. V dropped 6 bases and J dropped 3 bases, with 21 bases sitting between them. CDR3 residues: CASSYSLAPSNYEQYF. The CDR3 bases are TGTGCCAGCAGTTACTCACTAGCCCCTAGTAACTACGAGCAGTACTTC.

The J gene is TRBJ2-1, the V gene TRBV7-6; TRBD1 agrees at 8 bases. This CDR3 is 17 amino acids long. The germline V gene has CDR1 SGHVS and CDR2 FNYEAQ. With 3 bases clipped from V and 5 bases from J, the junction kept 12 bases outside the gene matches. Written as DNA, the CDR3 is TGTGCCAGCAGCTTTTTCGGAGGGGACAGGAGCAACAATGAGCAGTTCTTC. As protein: CASSFFGGDRSNNEQFF.

The sample holds one count of this clone. This rearrangement joins TRBV29-1 to TRBJ1-4; 10 bases agree with TRBD1. Germline V gives CDR1 SQVTM, CDR2 ANQGSEA. J lost 7 bases, V lost 7 bases, and 3 bases had no gene match. The CDR3 spans 12 residues. CDR3 bases: TGCAGCGCCGGGACAGGGGCTGAAAAACTGTTTTTT. The encoded protein is CSAGTGAEKLFF. Supplemented by reference TRBV29-1 and TRBJ1-4, the full variable domain reads SAVISQKPSRDICQRGTSLTIQCQVDSQVTMMFWYRQQPGQSLTLIATANQGSEATYESGFVIDKFPISRPNLTFSTLTVSNMSPEDSSIYLCSAGTGAEKLFFGSGTQLSVL.

The chain is built from TRBV6-1 and TRBJ2-1; 8 bases are a match to TRBD1. CDR1 is MNHNS and CDR2 is SASEGT in the germline V gene. J gave up 10 bases and V 6 bases, and 11 bases lay outside the gene matches. There are 14 residues in the CDR3. The DNA for the CDR3 is TGTGCCAGCAGACCTAGCGACAGGGGAGACGAGCAGTTCTTC. Amino acid sequence: CASRPSDRGDEQFF.

This chain's CDR3 is CASSWSRIKLFF. CDR3 DNA: TGTGCCAGCAGTTGGAGTAGGATAAAACTGTTTTTT. The gene calls are TRBV6-6 and TRBJ1-4; no firm D call. The length of the CDR3 is 12 residues. Trimming cost V 4 bases and J 10 bases, with 10 bases left between them. Germline CDR1 is MNHNY and CDR2 is SVGAGI (reference sequence).

The chain has TRBV7-9 and TRBJ2-7; 8 bases fit TRBD1. This CDR3 has 12 residues. Germline-derived CDR1 and CDR2 are SEHNR and FQNEAQ (reference sequence). The V gene end was trimmed by 5 bases and the J gene end by 5 bases; junction bases not matched to a gene: 2. The CDR3 nucleotides are TGTGCCAGCAGCCAGGACAGGGACGAGCAGTACTTC. Its translation: CASSQDRDEQYF.

The chain employs TRBV5-4 and TRBJ1-6; the match to TRBD1 covers 9 bases. From germline, CDR1 is SGHNT and CDR2 YYREEE (reference sequence). V shed 5 bases, J shed 7 bases, and the junction held 10 bases outside the gene matches. The CDR3 contains 16 residues. In nucleotides, the CDR3 is TGTGCCAGCAGTCACCGGGACAGGGTGGGGAATTCACCCCTCCACTTT. Its translation is CASSHRDRVGNSPLHF.

V and J are TRBV6-1 and TRBJ2-3; TRBD1 is a possible D gene (6 bases). CDR1 and CDR2 (germline): MNHNS, SASEGT. The CDR3 covers 16 residues. With 1 base removed from V and 8 bases from J, the gap between germline ends came to 19 bases. CDR3 in amino acids: CASSEVGAAVEVTQYF. The DNA of the CDR3 is TGTGCCAGCAGTGAAGTGGGGGCAGCAGTCGAGGTTACGCAGTATTTT.

J is TRBJ2-2 and V is TRBV7-9; 7 bases line up with TRBD1. V lost 2 bases to trimming and J lost 0 bases; unmatched junction nucleotides: 3. The CDR3 contains 16 residues. Germline V gene sequence: CDR1 SEHNR, CDR2 FQNEAQ (reference sequence). The CDR3 nucleotides are TGTGCCAGCAGCTTATACAGGGGAACGAACACCGGGGAGCTGTTTTTT. This translates into CASSLYRGTNTGELFF.

V and J are TRBV11-2 and TRBJ2-3; 8 nucleotides match TRBD1. Germline V gives CDR1 SGHAT, CDR2 FQNNGV. The ends lost 5 bases at V and 4 bases at J; junction bases unmatched: 5. The CDR3 length is 14 residues. DNA for the CDR3: TGTGCCAGCAGCCCGCGGACAGGGTCAGATACGCAGTATTTT. Amino acid sequence: CASSPRTGSDTQYF.

The V call is TRBV5-8, the J call TRBJ2-5, with TRBD1 matching 11 bases. V lost 4 bases, J lost 5 bases, and 4 bases stayed unmatched. The V gene's germline CDR1 is SGHTS and CDR2 YDEGEE. CDR3 length equals 14 residues. The CDR3 loop is CASSRTGGYETQYF. Written as DNA, the CDR3 is TGTGCCAGCAGCCGGACAGGGGGCTATGAGACCCAGTACTTC.

The chain carries TRBV11-1 and TRBJ2-2; 10 bases line up with TRBD1. CDR3 length: 16 residues. Germline V CDR1 and CDR2: SGHAT, FQDESV (reference sequence). With 2 bases clipped from V and 3 bases from J, the junction kept 3 bases outside the gene matches. The CDR3 nucleotides are TGTGCCAGCAGCTTACTAGGGACAGGGGACACCGGGGAGCTGTTTTTT. This translates into CASSLLGTGDTGELFF.

The V call is TRBV4-1, the J call TRBJ2-3, with 16 bases lining up with TRBD2. The germline CDR1 and CDR2 sequences are MGHRA and YSYEKL. J was trimmed by 0 bases and V by 5 bases; bases with no gene match: 5. This CDR3 is 18 amino acids long. The CDR3 loop reads CASSKGLAGGLSTDTQYF. The CDR3 DNA sequence: TGCGCCAGCAGCAAGGGACTAGCGGGGGGGCTTAGCACAGATACGCAGTATTTT.

This rearrangement joins TRBV28 to TRBJ2-1; perhaps TRBD1 as D (5 bases). In germline, CDR1 is MDHEN, CDR2 SYDVKM. Trimming took 1 base from V and 9 from J, leaving 13 bases between them. The CDR3 extends over 14 amino acids. The CDR3 reads CASSLFPGIGEQFF. CDR3 coding DNA: TGTGCCAGCAGTTTATTCCCAGGGATTGGTGAGCAGTTCTTC.

The chain carries TRBV11-2 and TRBJ1-1; tentatively, D is TRBD1 (5 bases). V was clipped by 0 bases and J by 2 bases, with 10 bases between them. The CDR3 has 15 residues. The germline V gene has CDR1 SGHAT and CDR2 FQNNGV. CDR3 protein: CASSLDPGINTEAFF. CDR3 DNA sequence: TGTGCCAGCAGCTTAGATCCAGGGATTAACACTGAAGCTTTCTTT. Full variable domain (missing parts from reference TRBV11-2 and TRBJ1-1): EAGVAQSPRYKIIEKRQSVAFWCNPISGHATLYWYQQILGQGPKLLIQFQNNGVVDDSQLPKDRFSAERLKGVDSTLKIQPAKLEDSAVYLCASSLDPGINTEAFFGQGTRLTVV.

CDR3 residues: CASSLGERGGETQYF. The CDR3 DNA sequence: TGTGCCAGCAGCTTAGGTGAAAGGGGAGGCGAGACCCAGTACTTC. The chain uses TRBV7-9 and TRBJ2-5, with D possibly being TRBD2 (6 bases). CDR1 is SEHNR and CDR2 is FQNEAQ in the germline V gene (reference sequence). V lost 1 base, J lost 5 bases, and 14 bases lay in between. This CDR3 has 15 amino acids.

The CDR3 loop reads CASSGGSGNTIYF. CDR3 nucleotide sequence: TGTGCCAGCAGCGGAGGGTCTGGAAACACCATATATTTT. This chain links TRBV11-2 with TRBJ1-3, with D unclear. The V and J ends lost 5 bases and 1 base respectively, with 6 bases between them. Germline V CDR1 and CDR2: SGHAT, FQNNGV. The CDR3 sequence is 13 residues long.

The chain carries TRBV7-3 and TRBJ2-7; perhaps TRBD2 as D (7 bases). CDR1 is SGHTA, CDR2 FQGTGA, per germline. The CDR3 loop spans 14 amino acids. The V gene lost 5 bases and the J gene lost 3 bases, with 14 bases spanning the gap. CDR3 sequence: CASSPRGGGYEQYF. CDR3 in DNA: TGTGCCAGCAGCCCCCGGGGAGGGGGCTACGAGCAGTACTTC.

This chain joins TRBV11-3 and TRBJ2-1; 9 bases map to TRBD2. From germline, CDR1 is SGHNT and CDR2 YENEEA. CDR3 length equals 17 residues. The V gene end was trimmed by 1 base and the J gene end by 0 bases; junction bases not matched to a gene: 4. The CDR3 nucleotides are TGTGCCAGCAGCTTAGCCGGGACTAGCTCCTCCTACAATGAGCAGTTCTTC. Protein: CASSLAGTSSSYNEQFF.

The chain carries TRBV28 and TRBJ2-7; TRBD1 matches at 8 bases. J lost 0 bases, V lost 7 bases, and 5 bases had no gene match. Germline CDR1 is MDHEN and CDR2 is SYDVKM. This CDR3 has 14 residues. DNA of the CDR3: TGTGCCAGCACCCTGACAGGGGCCTCCTACGAGCAGTACTTC. This translates into CASTLTGASYEQYF.

This clone was seen a single time. The genes are TRBV18 and TRBJ1-4, with 7 bases matching TRBD1. Germline values: CDR1 KGHSH, CDR2 LQKENI. The CDR3 spans 14 residues. Trimming removed 3 bases from V and 5 bases from J; junction bases left unmatched: 3. The CDR3 nucleotides read TGTGCCAGCTCACCGGACAGGTTGAATGAAAAACTGTTTTTT. Its translation: CASSPDRLNEKLFF.